This T cell receptor beta chain was recorded in a study of human T cells and chemical hapten exposure. Broader study findings: Patch test score was positively correlated with the counts of PT1 expanded TCRs. Each of the donors had alopecia, so their immune responses may not resemble those of healthy people.

This clonotype was seen repeatedly, ten times or more. Its antigen is not known. Specified time point: patch test 3, about 24 weeks after DPC sensitization. As for treatment: therapeutic diphenylcyclopropenone sensitization with weekly scalp DPC. Blood draws preceded each patch test application. The CDR3 extends over 20 amino acids. With 0 bases clipped from V and 3 bases from J, the junction kept 11 bases outside the gene matches. The germline CDR1 and CDR2 sequences are SGHTA and FQGNSA. Authors' processing steps: Samples had a median of 95,638 TCRs, ranging 23,224 to 690,600. TCRdb analysed the RACE reads with MiXCR anew, one entry per CDR3 protein. Here the V and J calls rest on TCRdb's processing, not on the authors' analysis. The profile shows more than 100,000 distinct CDR3 sequences, about 11% of them singletons.

V gene TRBV7-2 combines with J gene TRBJ2-6, with 10 bases identical to TRBD2. Here the sequenced sample was whole blood, taken in connection with sensitization to the hapten diphenylcyclopropenone (DPC). This receptor was obtained from a woman aged 50 to 60 with alopecia areata. Some clones in this sample may be carry-over from other donors' samples. The CDR3 spells CASSLALSLASGGGANVLTF. The CDR3 DNA reads as TGTGCCAGCAGCTTAGCGCTGTCATTGGCTAGCGGGGGTGGGGCCAACGTCCTGACTTTC.